The 17 T cell receptor beta chains presented below share a single source sample, sequenced in a study of OX40 agonist ivuxolimab in advanced cancers. This table comes from immunoSEQ multiplex PCR, and its TCRdb copy is limited to in-frame clones, with some not included. This table has 50,000 or so clones, about 93% appearing once. The sequencing here drew on CD4+ or CD8+ T cells sorted from blood, taken in a trial of the OX40 agonist ivuxolimab. These receptor sequences come from an adult with an advanced solid tumor such as melanoma, head and neck, liver or kidney cancer.

This clone was picked up a small number of times. This chain uses TRBV7-2 with TRBJ1-1; 8 nucleotides align to TRBD1. V lost 5 bases and J lost 6; bases outside the gene matches: 11. The germline CDR1 and CDR2 sequences are SGHTA and FQGNSA. CDR3 size: 15 residues. Here the CDR3 DNA reads TGTGCCAGCAGCACCAGACAGGGGTTGGGTTCTGAAGCTTTCTTT. Its protein is CASSTRQGLGSEAFF.

V gene TRBV27 combines with J gene TRBJ2-2; D uncertain. The CDR3 is 14 amino acids. CDR1 is MNHEY and CDR2 is SMNVEV in the germline V gene (reference sequence). Trimming stripped 2 bases from V and 7 bases from J, with 11 bases between. The CDR3 nucleotides read TGTGCCAGCAGTTTAATAGGCGAGTTCGGGGAGCTGTTTTTT. Translation gives CASSLIGEFGELFF.

The chain uses TRBV9 and TRBJ2-1; the match to TRBD1 covers 7 bases. CDR1 and CDR2 (germline): SGDLS, YYNGEE. Unmatched junction bases numbered 14, after V lost 3 bases and J lost 8 bases. There are 16 residues in the CDR3. The chain's CDR3 is CASSAGKGASRDEQFF. In DNA, the CDR3 is TGTGCCAGCAGCGCAGGGAAGGGGGCTTCTCGGGATGAGCAGTTCTTC.

The J gene is TRBJ2-7, the V gene TRBV19; no clear D gene. Germline loops: CDR1 LNHDA, CDR2 SQIVND (reference sequence). This CDR3 is built from 14 residues. The V and J ends lost 4 bases and 1 base respectively, with 11 bases between them. CDR3 amino acids: CASSNTATSYEQYF. In DNA, the CDR3 is TGTGCCAGTAGTAATACGGCTACATCCTACGAGCAGTACTTC.

The genes are TRBV27 and TRBJ1-5, with 7 bases identical to TRBD1. CDR1 MNHEY and CDR2 SMNVEV come from the germline V gene (reference sequence). This CDR3 has 14 residues. V dropped 3 bases and J dropped 4; count of bases not matched to a gene: 3. The CDR3 DNA sequence: TGTGCCAGCAGTTTCGGGACAGAGAATCAGCCCCAGCATTTT. This gives the protein CASSFGTENQPQHF.

This chain joins TRBV5-1 and TRBJ2-7, with TRBD1 as a possible D gene (6 bases). Per germline, CDR1 SGHRS and CDR2 YFSETQ. The CDR3 extends over 14 amino acids. With 0 bases removed from V and 2 bases from J, the gap between germline ends came to 9 bases. The CDR3 DNA follows: TGCGCCAGCAGCTTGGGCACAGGGACCTACGAGCAGTACTTC. Its protein is CASSLGTGTYEQYF.

The chain joins TRBV11-2 to TRBJ2-7, with TRBD2 matching 7 bases. The J segment lost 3 bases and the V segment lost 7 bases, leaving 9 bases of the junction unmatched. This CDR3 contains 14 residues. Germline V gene sequence: CDR1 SGHAT, CDR2 FQNNGV. CDR3 amino acids: CASTNLSGGYEQYF. In DNA, the CDR3 is TGTGCCAGCACCAATCTCTCGGGGGGCTACGAGCAGTACTTC. Full variable domain (outside the CDR3, taken from reference TRBV11-2 and TRBJ2-7): EAGVAQSPRYKIIEKRQSVAFWCNPISGHATLYWYQQILGQGPKLLIQFQNNGVVDDSQLPKDRFSAERLKGVDSTLKIQPAKLEDSAVYLCASTNLSGGYEQYFGPGTRLTVT.

The V call is TRBV19, the J call TRBJ2-2; D uncertain. From germline, CDR1 is LNHDA and CDR2 SQIVND (reference sequence). Trimming removed 3 bases at V and 5 bases at J, with 4 bases between. CDR3 length: 12 residues. CDR3 DNA sequence: TGTGCCAGTAGTATCCCAACCGGGGAGCTGTTTTTT. Translating it yields CASSIPTGELFF.

This chain uses TRBV9 with TRBJ2-7, with TRBD1 identical over 9 bases. The germline gives CDR1 SGDLS, CDR2 YYNGEE. This CDR3 is 15 amino acids long. V shed 4 bases, J shed 3 bases, and the junction held 8 bases outside the gene matches. The CDR3 loop is CASSSADRGFYEQYF. The CDR3 region has the DNA TGTGCCAGCAGCTCCGCGGACAGGGGATTCTACGAGCAGTACTTC.

The V gene is TRBV27, the J gene TRBJ2-1, with D possibly matching TRBD2 (6 bases). V dropped 7 bases and J dropped 5 bases, with 21 bases sitting between them. The germline V gene has CDR1 MNHEY and CDR2 SMNVEV (reference sequence). The CDR3 consists of 16 residues. CDR3 protein: CASTSTGEFWNNEQFF. CDR3 nucleotide sequence: TGTGCCAGCACCTCCACGGGGGAATTCTGGAACAATGAGCAGTTCTTC.

This sequence joins TRBV6-5 and TRBJ2-1; TRBD2 aligns across 11 bases. CDR1 and CDR2 (germline): MNHEY, SVGAGI. The CDR3 length is 16 residues. Germline trimming cut 2 bases from V and 4 bases from J; bases unmatched to any gene: 4. CDR3 residues: CASSYAGLAAYNEQFF. In DNA form, the CDR3 reads TGTGCCAGCAGTTACGCGGGACTAGCGGCTTACAATGAGCAGTTCTTC.

J is TRBJ1-2 and V is TRBV28; the D is unclear. The CDR3 has 15 residues. The V end was cut by 3 bases, the J end by 0 bases, with 11 bases between. From germline, CDR1 is MDHEN and CDR2 SYDVKM. CDR3 amino acids: CASSFLQGTNYGYTF. DNA of the CDR3: TGTGCCAGCAGTTTCTTACAAGGCACTAACTATGGCTACACCTTC.

The chain uses TRBV28 and TRBJ2-7; 10 bases fit TRBD1. The germline V gene has CDR1 MDHEN and CDR2 SYDVKM. V shed 6 bases, J shed 4 bases, and the junction held 12 bases outside the gene matches. The CDR3 runs 16 residues. CDR3 coding DNA: TGTGCCAGCAGAGAACCCTTGGACAGGGGGACTTACGAGCAGTACTTC. This encodes CASREPLDRGTYEQYF.

The rearrangement joins TRBV20-1 to TRBJ2-7; D gene unclear. Per germline, CDR1 DFQATT and CDR2 SNEGSKA (reference sequence). Trimming shortened V by 3 bases and J by 4 bases, and 7 bases separated the two germline ends. The CDR3 is 11 residues long. The chain's CDR3 is CSASHWYEQYF. DNA for the CDR3: TGCAGTGCTAGTCACTGGTACGAGCAGTACTTC.

This clone appeared a single time. This chain joins TRBV7-3 and TRBJ2-1; 7 bases line up with TRBD2. Germline trimming cut 2 bases from V and 4 bases from J; bases unmatched to any gene: 17. The CDR3 totals 19 residues. Germline-derived CDR1 and CDR2 are SGHTA and FQGTGA. The CDR3: CASSLSSGRLAAKYNEQFF. DNA for the CDR3: TGTGCCAGCAGCTTATCCTCTGGGAGGCTAGCGGCTAAATACAATGAGCAGTTCTTC.

This clone was seen once. CDR3 amino acids: CASSVGAGLARETQYF. The DNA of the CDR3 is TGTGCCAGCAGCGTCGGAGCCGGACTAGCCAGAGAGACCCAGTACTTC. The V and J genes are TRBV9 and TRBJ2-5; 8 bases agree with TRBD2. The junction had 10 bases not matched to a gene; V was cut back by 2 bases and J by 4 bases. Per the germline V gene, CDR1 is SGDLS and CDR2 is YYNGEE. The CDR3 runs 16 residues.

The chain uses TRBV6-6 and TRBJ1-5, with D perhaps TRBD1 (6 bases). Germline-derived CDR1 and CDR2 are MNHNY and SVGAGI (reference sequence). This CDR3 has 15 residues. The V end lost 5 bases, the J end lost 7 bases, and 18 bases lay between the germline ends. The DNA of the CDR3 is TGTGCCAGCAGTCAAATTGGACAGCATAGGCAGCCCCAGCATTTT. Its protein product is CASSQIGQHRQPQHF.